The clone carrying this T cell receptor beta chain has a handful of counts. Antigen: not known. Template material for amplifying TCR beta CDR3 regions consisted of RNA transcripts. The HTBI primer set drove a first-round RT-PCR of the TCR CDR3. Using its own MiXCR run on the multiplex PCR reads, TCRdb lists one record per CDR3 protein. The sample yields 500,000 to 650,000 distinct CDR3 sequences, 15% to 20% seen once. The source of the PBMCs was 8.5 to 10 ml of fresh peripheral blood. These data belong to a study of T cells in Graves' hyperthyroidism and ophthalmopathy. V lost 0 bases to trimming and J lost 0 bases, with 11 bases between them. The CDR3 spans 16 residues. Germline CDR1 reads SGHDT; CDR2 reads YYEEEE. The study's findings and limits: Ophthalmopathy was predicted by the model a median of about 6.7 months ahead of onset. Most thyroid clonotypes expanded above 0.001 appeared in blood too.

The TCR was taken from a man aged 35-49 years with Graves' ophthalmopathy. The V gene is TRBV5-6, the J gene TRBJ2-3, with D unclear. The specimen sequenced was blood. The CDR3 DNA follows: TGTGCCAGCAGCTTGGCCAGGAGTCGGAGCACAGATACGCAGTATTTT. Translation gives CASSLARSRSTDTQYF.